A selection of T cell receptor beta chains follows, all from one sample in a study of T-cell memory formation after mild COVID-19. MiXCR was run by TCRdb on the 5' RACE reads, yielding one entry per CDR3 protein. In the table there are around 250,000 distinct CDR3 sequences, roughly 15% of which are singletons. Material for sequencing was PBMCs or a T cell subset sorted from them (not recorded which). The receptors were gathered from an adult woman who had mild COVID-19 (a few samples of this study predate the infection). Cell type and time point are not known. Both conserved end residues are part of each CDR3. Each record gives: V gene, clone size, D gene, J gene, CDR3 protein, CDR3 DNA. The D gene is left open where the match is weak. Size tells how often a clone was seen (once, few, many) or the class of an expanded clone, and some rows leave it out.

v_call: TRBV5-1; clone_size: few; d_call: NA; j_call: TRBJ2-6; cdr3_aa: CASSLSGDPGANVLTF; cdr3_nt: TGCGCCAGCAGCTTATCAGGGGACCCTGGGGCCAACGTCCTGACTTTC
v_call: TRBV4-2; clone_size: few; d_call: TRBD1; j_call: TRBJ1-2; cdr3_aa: CASSQEGKTGGGYTF; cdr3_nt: TGTGCCAGCAGCCAAGAGGGAAAGACAGGGGGAGGCTACACCTTC
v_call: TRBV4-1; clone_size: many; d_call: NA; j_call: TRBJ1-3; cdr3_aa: CASSLRPDSGNTIYF; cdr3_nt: TGCGCCAGCAGTCTCAGACCCGACTCTGGAAACACCATATATTTT
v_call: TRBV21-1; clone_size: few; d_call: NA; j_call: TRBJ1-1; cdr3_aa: CASSNGGLNTEAFF; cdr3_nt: TGTGCCAGCAGCAACGGGGGGCTGAACACTGAAGCTTTCTTT
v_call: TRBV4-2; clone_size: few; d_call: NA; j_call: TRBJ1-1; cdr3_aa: CASSQGLYGVGNTEAFF; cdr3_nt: TGTGCCAGCAGCCAAGGATTATACGGGGTTGGGAACACTGAAGCTTTCTTT
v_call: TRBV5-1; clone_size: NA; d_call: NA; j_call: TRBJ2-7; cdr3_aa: CASSDTGSSYEQYF; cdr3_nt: TGCGCCAGCAGCGACACTGGGAGTTCCTACGAGCAGTACTTC
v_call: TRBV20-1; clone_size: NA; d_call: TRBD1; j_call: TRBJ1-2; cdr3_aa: CSARDQAGGSYGYTF; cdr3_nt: TGCAGTGCTAGAGATCAGGCAGGGGGCTCTTATGGCTACACCTTC
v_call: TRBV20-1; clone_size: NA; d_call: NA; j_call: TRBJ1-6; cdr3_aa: CSATGSSYNSPLHF; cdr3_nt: TGCAGTGCTACCGGGAGCTCCTATAATTCACCCCTCCACTTT
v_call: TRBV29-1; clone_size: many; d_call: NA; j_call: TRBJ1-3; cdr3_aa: CSVGDRTSGNTIYF; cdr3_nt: TGCAGCGTTGGCGACAGGACCTCTGGAAACACCATATATTTT
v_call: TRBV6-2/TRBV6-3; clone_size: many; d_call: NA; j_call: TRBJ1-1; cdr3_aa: CASNHQGATEAFF; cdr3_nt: TGTGCCAGCAACCATCAGGGCGCCACTGAAGCTTTCTTT
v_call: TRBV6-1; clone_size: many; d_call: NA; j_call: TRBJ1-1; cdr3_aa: CASSPTHSNTEAFF; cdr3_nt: TGTGCCAGCAGCCCGACCCACTCGAACACTGAAGCTTTCTTT
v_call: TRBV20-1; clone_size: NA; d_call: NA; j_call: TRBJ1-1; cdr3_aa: CSAGGTEAFF; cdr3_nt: TGCAGTGCTGGGGGGACTGAAGCTTTCTTT
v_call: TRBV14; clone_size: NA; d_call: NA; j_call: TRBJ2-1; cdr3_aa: CASSPRTDPSYNEQFF; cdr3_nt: TGTGCCAGCAGCCCCCGGACCGACCCATCCTACAATGAGCAGTTCTTC
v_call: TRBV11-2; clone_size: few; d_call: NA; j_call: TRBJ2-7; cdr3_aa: CASSSRENEQYF; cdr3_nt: TGTGCCAGCAGCTCTAGGGAAAACGAGCAGTACTTC
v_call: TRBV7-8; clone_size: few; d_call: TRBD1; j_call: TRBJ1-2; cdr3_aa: CASSLVQTGDGYTF; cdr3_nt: TGTGCCAGCAGCTTAGTCCAAACAGGGGATGGCTACACCTTC
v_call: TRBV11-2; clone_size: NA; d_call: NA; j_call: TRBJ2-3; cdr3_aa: CASSLSGKPTDTQYF; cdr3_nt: TGTGCCAGCAGCTTATCAGGAAAGCCCACAGATACGCAGTATTTT
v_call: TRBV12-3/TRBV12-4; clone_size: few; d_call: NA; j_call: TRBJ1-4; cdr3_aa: CASSLRSTDEKLFF; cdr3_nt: TGTGCCAGCAGTTTGAGGTCTACCGATGAAAAACTGTTTTTT
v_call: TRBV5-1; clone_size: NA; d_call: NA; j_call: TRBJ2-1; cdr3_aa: CASSLAAGAGEQFF; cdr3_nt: TGCGCCAGCAGCTTGGCGGCAGGGGCTGGTGAGCAGTTCTTC
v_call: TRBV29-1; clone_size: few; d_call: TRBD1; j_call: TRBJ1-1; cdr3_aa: CIADRANTEAFF; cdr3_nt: TGCATCGCAGACAGGGCGAACACTGAAGCTTTCTTT
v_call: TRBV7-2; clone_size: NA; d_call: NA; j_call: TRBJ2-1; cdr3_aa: CASSLRRVREQFF; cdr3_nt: TGTGCCAGCAGCTTAAGGCGGGTCCGTGAGCAGTTCTTC
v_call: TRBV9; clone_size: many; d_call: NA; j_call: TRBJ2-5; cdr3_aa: CASSVQGRQFPQETQYF; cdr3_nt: TGTGCCAGCAGCGTACAGGGTCGACAGTTCCCCCAAGAGACCCAGTACTTC
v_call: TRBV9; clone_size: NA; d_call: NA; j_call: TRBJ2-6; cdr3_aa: CASSPQTGMAGANVLTF; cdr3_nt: TGTGCCAGCAGCCCACAGACAGGCATGGCTGGGGCCAACGTCCTGACTTTC
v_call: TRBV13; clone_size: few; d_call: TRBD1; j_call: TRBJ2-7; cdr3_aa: CASTRDRPYEQYF; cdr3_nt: TGTGCCAGCACCCGGGACAGACCCTACGAGCAGTACTTC
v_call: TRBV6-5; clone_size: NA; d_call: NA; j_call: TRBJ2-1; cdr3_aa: CASSTYPLREQFF; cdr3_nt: TGTGCCAGCAGTACATACCCCCTACGGGAGCAGTTCTTC
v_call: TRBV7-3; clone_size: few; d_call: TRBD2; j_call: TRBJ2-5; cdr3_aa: CASSSGLAGGEETQYF; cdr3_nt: TGTGCCAGCAGCTCTGGACTAGCGGGGGGTGAAGAGACCCAGTACTTC
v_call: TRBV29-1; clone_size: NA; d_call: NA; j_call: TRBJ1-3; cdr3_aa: CSVWDSGNTIYF; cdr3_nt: TGCAGCGTTTGGGACTCTGGAAACACCATATATTTT
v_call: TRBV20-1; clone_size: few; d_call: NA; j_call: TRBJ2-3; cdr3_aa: CSAKGMRASENTQYF; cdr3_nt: TGCAGTGCTAAAGGGATGAGGGCTAGCGAGAATACGCAGTATTTT
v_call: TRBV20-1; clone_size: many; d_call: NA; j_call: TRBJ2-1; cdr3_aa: CSARGYNEQFF; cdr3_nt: TGCAGTGCTAGAGGCTACAATGAGCAGTTCTTC
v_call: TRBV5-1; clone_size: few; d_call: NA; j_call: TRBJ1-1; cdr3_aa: CASSLRFSQGQTEAFF; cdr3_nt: TGCGCCAGCAGCTTGAGGTTTTCGCAGGGGCAGACTGAAGCTTTCTTT
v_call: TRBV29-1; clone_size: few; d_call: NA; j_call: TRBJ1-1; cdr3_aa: CSGSGHLNTEAFF; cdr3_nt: TGCAGCGGCTCGGGACACCTGAACACTGAAGCTTTCTTT